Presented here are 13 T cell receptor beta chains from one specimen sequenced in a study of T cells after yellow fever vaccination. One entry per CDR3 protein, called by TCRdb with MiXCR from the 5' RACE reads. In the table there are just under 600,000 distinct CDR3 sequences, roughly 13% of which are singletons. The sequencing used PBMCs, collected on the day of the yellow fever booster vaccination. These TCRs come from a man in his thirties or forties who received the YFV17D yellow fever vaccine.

DNA of the CDR3: TGCGCCAGCAGCCACCCTAGGACTAGCGGGAGTCCCGGGGAGCTGTTTTTT. Amino acids: CASSHPRTSGSPGELFF. The genes are TRBV4-3 and TRBJ2-2; 13 bases are shared with TRBD2. This CDR3 has 17 residues. Unmatched junction bases numbered 7, after V lost 3 bases and J lost 6 bases. Germline loops: CDR1 LGHNA, CDR2 YSLEER.

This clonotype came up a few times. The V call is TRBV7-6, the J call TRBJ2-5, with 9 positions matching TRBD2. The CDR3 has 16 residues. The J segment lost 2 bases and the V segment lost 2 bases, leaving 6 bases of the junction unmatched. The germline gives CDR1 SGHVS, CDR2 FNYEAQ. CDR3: CASSLSPSGTQETQYF. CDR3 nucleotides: TGTGCCAGCAGCTTATCCCCTAGCGGGACTCAAGAGACCCAGTACTTC.

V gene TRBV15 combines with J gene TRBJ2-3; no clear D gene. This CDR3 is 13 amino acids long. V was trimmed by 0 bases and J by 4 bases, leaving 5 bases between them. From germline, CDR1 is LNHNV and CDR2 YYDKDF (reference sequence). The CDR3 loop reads CATSRERPDTQYF. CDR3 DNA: TGTGCCACCAGCAGAGAGCGCCCAGATACGCAGTATTTT.

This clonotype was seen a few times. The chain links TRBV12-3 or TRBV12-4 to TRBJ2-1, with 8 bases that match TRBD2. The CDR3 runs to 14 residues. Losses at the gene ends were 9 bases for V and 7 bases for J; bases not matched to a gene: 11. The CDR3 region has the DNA TGTGCCAGTGACAGCGGGAGAACAGGGAATGAGCAGTTCTTC. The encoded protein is CASDSGRTGNEQFF.

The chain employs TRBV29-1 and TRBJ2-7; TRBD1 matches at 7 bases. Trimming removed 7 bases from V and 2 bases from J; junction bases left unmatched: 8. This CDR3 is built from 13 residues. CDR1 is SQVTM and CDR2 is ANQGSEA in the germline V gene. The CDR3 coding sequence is TGCAGCGGCAAGAACAGGGGTCCCTACGAGCAGTACTTC. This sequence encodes CSGKNRGPYEQYF.

CDR3 amino acids: CASSLPQARRGEQYF. CDR3 DNA: TGTGCCAGCAGTTTACCCCAGGCCCGGCGGGGCGAGCAGTACTTC. This sequence joins TRBV28 and TRBJ2-7; TRBD2 is a possible D gene (6 bases). Germline values: CDR1 MDHEN, CDR2 SYDVKM. Trimming removed 2 bases at V and 6 bases at J, with 17 bases between. The CDR3 consists of 15 residues.

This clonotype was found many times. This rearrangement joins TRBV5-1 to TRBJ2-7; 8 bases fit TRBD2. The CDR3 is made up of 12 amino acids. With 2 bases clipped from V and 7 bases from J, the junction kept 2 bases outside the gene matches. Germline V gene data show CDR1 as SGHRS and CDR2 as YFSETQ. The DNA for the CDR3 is TGCGCCAGCAGCTTTTTAGCGGGAGAGCAGTACTTC. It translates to CASSFLAGEQYF.

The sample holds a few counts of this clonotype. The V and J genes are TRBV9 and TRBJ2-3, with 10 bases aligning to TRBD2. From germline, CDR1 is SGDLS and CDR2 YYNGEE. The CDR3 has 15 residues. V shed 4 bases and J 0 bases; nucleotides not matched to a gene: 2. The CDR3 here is CASSLAGDSTDTQYF. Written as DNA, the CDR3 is TGTGCCAGCAGCCTAGCGGGAGACAGCACAGATACGCAGTATTTT. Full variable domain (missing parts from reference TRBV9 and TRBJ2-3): DSGVTQTPKHLITATGQRVTLRCSPRSGDLSVYWYQQSLDQGLQFLIQYYNGEERAKGNILERFSAQQFPDLHSELNLSSLELGDSALYFCASSLAGDSTDTQYFGPGTRLTVL.

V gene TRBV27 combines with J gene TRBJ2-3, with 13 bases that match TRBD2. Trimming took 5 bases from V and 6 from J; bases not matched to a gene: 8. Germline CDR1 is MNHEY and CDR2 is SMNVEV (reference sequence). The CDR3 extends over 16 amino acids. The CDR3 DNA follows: TGTGCCAGCAGTAGGACTAGCGGGAGATTCGGGGATACGCAGTATTTT. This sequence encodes CASSRTSGRFGDTQYF.

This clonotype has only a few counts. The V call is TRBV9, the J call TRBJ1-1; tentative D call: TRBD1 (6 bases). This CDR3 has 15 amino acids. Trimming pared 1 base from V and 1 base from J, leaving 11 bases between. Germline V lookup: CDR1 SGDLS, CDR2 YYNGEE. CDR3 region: CASSVTGTPNTEAFF. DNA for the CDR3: TGTGCCAGCAGCGTAACCGGGACACCGAACACTGAAGCTTTCTTT.

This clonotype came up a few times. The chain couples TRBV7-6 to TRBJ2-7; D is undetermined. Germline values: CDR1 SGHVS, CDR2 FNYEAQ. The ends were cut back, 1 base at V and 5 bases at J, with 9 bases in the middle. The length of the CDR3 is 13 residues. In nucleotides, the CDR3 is TGTGCCAGCAGCTTAGGGTCTAGAAACGAGCAGTACTTC. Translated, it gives CASSLGSRNEQYF.

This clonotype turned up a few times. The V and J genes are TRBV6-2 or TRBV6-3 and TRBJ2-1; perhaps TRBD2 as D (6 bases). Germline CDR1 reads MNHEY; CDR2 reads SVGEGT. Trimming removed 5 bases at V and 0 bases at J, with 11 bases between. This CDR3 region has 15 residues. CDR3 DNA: TGTGCCAGCAGTAGGGCGGGAACCTCCTACAATGAGCAGTTCTTC. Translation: CASSRAGTSYNEQFF.

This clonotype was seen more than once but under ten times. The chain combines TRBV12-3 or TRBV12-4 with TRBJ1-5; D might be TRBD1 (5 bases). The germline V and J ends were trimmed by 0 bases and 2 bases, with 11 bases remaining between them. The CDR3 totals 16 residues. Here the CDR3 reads CASSLAQGRGNQPQHF. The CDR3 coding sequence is TGTGCCAGCAGTTTAGCGCAGGGAAGGGGCAATCAGCCCCAGCATTTT.